Shown below are 27 T cell receptor beta chains from a single sample sequenced in a study of blood T cell repertoires in COVID-19. Libraries were prepared by immunoSEQ multiplex PCR; TCRdb keeps only in-frame clonotypes and omits some of them. The repertoire includes some 460,000 clones, around 90% of them detected once, and under 0.75% sits in the top ten. Material for sequencing was PBMCs or T cells enriched from blood (not recorded which). The receptors shown here come from a woman younger than 30 who had recovered from COVID-19.

The J gene is TRBJ1-5, the V gene TRBV7-9; no definite D call. The V end lost 3 bases, the J end lost 7 bases, and 10 bases lay between the germline ends. Germline V gives CDR1 SEHNR, CDR2 FQNEAQ (reference sequence). The CDR3 spans 13 residues. CDR3 sequence reads: CASSFRGGQPQHF. The CDR3, as DNA: TGTGCCAGCAGCTTTAGAGGTGGCCAGCCCCAGCATTTT.

V usage is TRBV5-1 and J usage is TRBJ1-6; 7 positions match TRBD1. CDR3 length: 18 amino acids. V shed 1 base, J shed 5 bases, and the junction held 12 bases outside the gene matches. CDR1 SGHRS and CDR2 YFSETQ come from the germline V gene. Here the CDR3 reads CASSLSPTGRIDNSPLHF. The CDR3 DNA reads as TGCGCCAGCAGCTTGTCCCCGACAGGGCGGATTGATAATTCACCCCTCCACTTT. Variable domain in full (rest from reference TRBV5-1 and TRBJ1-6): KAGVTQTPRYLIKTRGQQVTLSCSPISGHRSVSWYQQTPGQGLQFLFEYFSETQRNKGNFPGRFSGRQFSNSRSEMNVSTLELGDSALYLCASSLSPTGRIDNSPLHFGNGTRLTVT.

The rearrangement joins TRBV4-1 to TRBJ2-7; D is possibly TRBD1 (5 bases). The germline V gene encodes CDR1 MGHRA and CDR2 YSYEKL. V was clipped by 5 bases and J by 1 base, with 9 bases between them. This CDR3 has 13 residues. The CDR3 reads CASSLTVSYEQYF. In DNA, the CDR3 is TGCGCCAGCAGCTTGACAGTTTCCTACGAGCAGTACTTC.

The chain joins TRBV5-6 to TRBJ1-4, with D possibly matching TRBD1 (6 bases). Looked up from germline, CDR1 is SGHDT and CDR2 is YYEEEE. V dropped 4 bases and J dropped 7 bases, with 11 bases sitting between them. This CDR3 is 13 amino acids long. The CDR3 sequence is CASSAGDGEKLFF. The CDR3 DNA is TGTGCCAGCAGCGCAGGGGATGGTGAAAAACTGTTTTTT.

This sequence joins TRBV7-9 and TRBJ2-7, with 12 bases fitting TRBD1. CDR1 SEHNR and CDR2 FQNEAQ come from the germline V gene (reference sequence). The CDR3 has 14 amino acids. Trimming cost V 5 bases and J 4 bases; bases outside gene matches: 3. CDR3 amino acids: CASSGTGGDYEQYF. CDR3 sequence (DNA): TGTGCCAGCAGCGGGACAGGGGGCGATTACGAGCAGTACTTC.

The V and J genes are TRBV2 and TRBJ2-3, with D perhaps matching TRBD2 (7 bases). Trimming took off 6 bases at V and 0 bases at J, with 13 bases between the two ends. The length of the CDR3 is 15 residues. Germline loops: CDR1 SNHLY, CDR2 FYNNEI. CDR3 region: CASSFGGLSTDTQYF. The CDR3, as DNA: TGTGCCAGCAGCTTCGGGGGGCTGAGCACAGATACGCAGTATTTT.

This clone has only a few counts. The chain is built from TRBV24-1 and TRBJ1-1; D is uncertain. The CDR3 has 13 residues. V was clipped by 9 bases and J by 2 bases, with 12 bases between them. The germline V gene has CDR1 KGHDR and CDR2 SFDVKD. The CDR3, as DNA: TGTGCCACCTCCTACGCGCTTAACACTGAAGCTTTCTTT. Translating gives CATSYALNTEAFF.

V usage is TRBV28 and J usage is TRBJ2-2; TRBD1 matches 7 bases. The length of the CDR3 is 14 residues. Germline V gene sequence: CDR1 MDHEN, CDR2 SYDVKM. The trim removed 5 bases at V and 7 bases at J, leaving 7 bases unmatched. The CDR3: CASSLGGLGGELFF. The CDR3 DNA sequence: TGTGCCAGCAGTCTAGGGGGCCTGGGCGGGGAGCTGTTTTTT.

The gene calls are TRBV7-9 and TRBJ2-1, with 9 bases aligning to TRBD2. This CDR3 is built from 15 residues. The ends lost 5 bases at V and 1 base at J; junction bases unmatched: 3. Germline CDR1 and CDR2: SEHNR and FQNEAQ (reference sequence). The CDR3 bases are TGTGCCAGCAGCGCCCTAGCGGGGTCCTACAATGAGCAGTTCTTC. Its translation: CASSALAGSYNEQFF. Variable domain in full (rest from reference TRBV7-9 and TRBJ2-1): DTGVSQNPRHKITKRGQNVTFRCDPISEHNRLYWYRQTLGQGPEFLTYFQNEAQLEKSRLLSDRFSAERPKGSFSTLEIQRTEQGDSAMYLCASSALAGSYNEQFFGPGTRLTVL.

The gene calls are TRBV5-8 and TRBJ1-5; 8 nucleotides agree with TRBD1. Germline CDR1 is SGHTS and CDR2 is YDEGEE. V lost 3 bases to trimming and J lost 7 bases; unmatched junction nucleotides: 6. The CDR3 totals 14 residues. The DNA for the CDR3 is TGTGCCAGCAGCTACCGACAGGGGAGCCAGCCCCAGCATTTT. It specifies CASSYRQGSQPQHF.

The V gene is TRBV6-4, the J gene TRBJ1-2; 7 bases match TRBD1. CDR1 is MRHNA and CDR2 is SNTAGT in the germline V gene. The V gene end was trimmed by 0 bases and the J gene end by 4 bases; junction bases not matched to a gene: 5. The CDR3 is 15 residues long. The DNA for the CDR3 is TGTGCCAGCAGTGACTCGCGCGACAGGGCCTATGGCTACACCTTC. It codes for CASSDSRDRAYGYTF.

J is TRBJ1-4 and V is TRBV29-1; TRBD1 is a possible D gene (6 bases). Germline V gene sequence: CDR1 SQVTM, CDR2 ANQGSEA. The V end was cut by 4 bases, the J end by 8 bases, with 8 bases between. The CDR3 runs 11 residues. The CDR3 nucleotides are TGCAGCGTTGTCACAGGGGAAAAACTGTTTTTT. It specifies CSVVTGEKLFF.

V gene TRBV12-5 combines with J gene TRBJ1-4, with D hard to call. Germline assignment: CDR1 LGHNT and CDR2 FRNRAP. This CDR3 region has 14 residues. V lost 1 base and J 6 bases, leaving 9 bases between the germline ends. In DNA, the CDR3 is TGTGCTAGTGGTTTGGGTGGCAACGATGAAAAACTGTTTTTT. This sequence encodes CASGLGGNDEKLFF.

The CDR3 sequence is CASSCRPRSGGRYNEQFF. As DNA, the CDR3 is TGTGCCAGCAGCTGTCGACCTAGGAGCGGGGGCCGATACAATGAGCAGTTCTTC. V is TRBV11-2 and J is TRBJ2-1, with 8 bases matching TRBD2. The CDR3 extends over 18 amino acids. Germline loops: CDR1 SGHAT, CDR2 FQNNGV. Trimming cost V 4 bases and J 4 bases; bases outside gene matches: 15.

The chain carries TRBV6-5 and TRBJ1-1, with D tentatively TRBD1 (5 bases). The CDR3 sequence is 13 residues long. Trimming pared 7 bases from V and 2 bases from J, leaving 11 bases between. CDR1 MNHEY and CDR2 SVGAGI come from the germline V gene. The CDR3 DNA is TGTGCCAGCACCCCGGGGGTTAACACTGAAGCTTTCTTT. Protein: CASTPGVNTEAFF.

The chain couples TRBV6-1 to TRBJ2-2; D gene unclear. V lost 2 bases, J lost 5 bases, and 6 bases lay in between. The CDR3 contains 13 residues. Germline assignment: CDR1 MNHNS and CDR2 SASEGT. Here the CDR3 reads CASSEQWTGELFF. The DNA of the CDR3 is TGTGCCAGCAGTGAACAGTGGACCGGGGAGCTGTTTTTT.

V usage is TRBV3-1 (or the pseudogene TRBV3-2) and J usage is TRBJ2-5; 10 bases are a match to TRBD2. Looked up from germline, CDR1 is LGHDT and CDR2 is YNNKEL (reference sequence). Losses at the gene ends were 0 bases for V and 5 bases for J; bases not matched to a gene: 6. The CDR3 consists of 16 residues. CDR3 DNA: TGTGCCAGCAGCCAAGACAGGGAAGCGGGGGGGGAGACCCAGTACTTC. Protein: CASSQDREAGGETQYF.

This chain uses TRBV19 with TRBJ2-2; 10 positions match TRBD2. With 3 bases clipped from V and 1 base from J, the junction kept 2 bases outside the gene matches. This CDR3 contains 16 residues. Germline CDR1 is LNHDA and CDR2 is SQIVND (reference sequence). This CDR3 reads CASSIRTSGNTGELFF. DNA of the CDR3: TGTGCCAGTAGTATCCGGACTAGCGGGAACACCGGGGAGCTGTTTTTT. Supplemented by reference TRBV19 and TRBJ2-2, the full variable domain reads DGGITQSPKYLFRKEGQNVTLSCEQNLNHDAMYWYRQDPGQGLRLIYYSQIVNDFQKGDIAEGYSVSREKKESFPLTVTSAQKNPTAFYLCASSIRTSGNTGELFFGEGSRLTVL.

The chain uses TRBV7-2 and TRBJ1-1; D perhaps matches TRBD1 (6 bases). This CDR3 is 16 amino acids long. Germline CDR1 is SGHTA and CDR2 is FQGNSA. The ends were cut back, 1 base at V and 1 base at J, with 13 bases in the middle. The CDR3 coding sequence is TGTGCCAGCAGCTTAGGTGGGGGCAGACAGAACACTGAAGCTTTCTTT. Amino acid sequence: CASSLGGGRQNTEAFF.

This chain uses TRBV6-1 with TRBJ2-7; D gene unclear. V shed 3 bases and J shed 2 bases, with 11 bases lying between them. The germline V gene encodes CDR1 MNHNS and CDR2 SASEGT. The CDR3 consists of 14 residues. CDR3 residues: CASSEAGETYEQYF. CDR3 bases: TGTGCCAGCAGTGAGGCAGGTGAGACCTACGAGCAGTACTTC.

CDR3 amino acids: CASSELNSPLHF. CDR3 in DNA: TGTGCCAGCAGTGAATTAAATTCACCCCTCCACTTT. The rearrangement links TRBV25-1 to TRBJ1-6; D ambiguous. CDR3 size: 12 residues. V was trimmed by 1 base and J by 7 bases, leaving 2 bases between them. Per the germline V gene, CDR1 is MGHDK and CDR2 is SYGVNS.

This chain joins TRBV2 and TRBJ2-3; no clear D. This CDR3 is 13 amino acids long. CDR1 is SNHLY and CDR2 is FYNNEI in the germline V gene. Between the trimmed V and J ends, which lost 4 bases and 6 bases, there was a span of 11 bases. Here the CDR3 DNA reads TGTGCCAGCAGTGCAATAGAAATTGATACGCAGTATTTT. Amino acid sequence: CASSAIEIDTQYF.

The chain carries TRBV28 and TRBJ1-5; D is uncertain. Trimming left V 4 bases short and J 0 bases short, with 10 bases between. CDR3 length: 15 amino acids. Germline CDR1 and CDR2: MDHEN and SYDVKM. The CDR3 nucleotides are TGTGCCAGCAGTTACCCGGGGAATAGCAATCAGCCCCAGCATTTT. It specifies CASSYPGNSNQPQHF.

The chain is built from TRBV10-3 and TRBJ2-5, with 12 bases matching TRBD2. V dropped 4 bases and J dropped 6; count of bases not matched to a gene: 12. The CDR3 spans 17 residues. CDR1 and CDR2 (germline): ENHRY, SYGVKD. Here the CDR3 reads CAISATSGGQGEQTQYF. The CDR3 DNA is TGTGCCATCAGTGCCACTAGCGGGGGGCAGGGGGAGCAGACCCAGTACTTC.

V usage is TRBV30 and J usage is TRBJ1-2; D gene ambiguous. V dropped 4 bases and J dropped 7 bases, with 16 bases sitting between them. The CDR3 is 13 amino acids. The germline V gene encodes CDR1 GTSNPN and CDR2 SVGIG (reference sequence). The CDR3 DNA sequence: TGTGCCTGGATTTCCGGGAAAACCTTTGGCTACACCTTC. Protein sequence: CAWISGKTFGYTF.

This rearrangement joins TRBV7-2 to TRBJ1-1; no firm D call. The CDR3 length is 15 residues. V lost 5 bases and J 3 bases, leaving 16 bases between the germline ends. Germline CDR1 SGHTA, CDR2 FQGNSA. The CDR3 DNA reads as TGTGCCAGCAGCCCCGAGGAGGACGGGGACACTGAAGCTTTCTTT. This gives the protein CASSPEEDGDTEAFF.

A word on this clone: Other DNA sequences in this sample translate to the same CDR3. V is TRBV30 and J is TRBJ1-1; unclear D gene. CDR3 length equals 13 residues. Germline assignment: CDR1 GTSNPN and CDR2 SVGIG (reference sequence). With 0 bases removed from V and 1 base from J, the gap between germline ends came to 6 bases. CDR3 sequence reads: CAWSVRGNTEAFF. CDR3 bases: TGTGCCTGGAGTGTACGGGGGAACACTGAAGCTTTCTTT.